This T cell receptor beta chain was sequenced for a study of blood T cell repertoires in COVID-19. Germline V gene lookup returns CDR1 SEHNR and CDR2 FQNEAQ (reference sequence). This CDR3 is 15 amino acids long. Trimming took off 5 bases at V and 0 bases at J, with 13 bases between the two ends. TCRdb's copy holds only in-frame clones and misses some; the assay was immunoSEQ multiplex PCR. Of just under 55,000 clones listed, just over 90% are singletons. The chain recombines TRBV7-9 with TRBJ2-5; D may be TRBD2 (5 bases). This sequence originates from a woman in her 40s with active COVID-19. The specimen was peripheral blood. Here the CDR3 DNA reads TGTGCCAGCAGCCCGTCGGGAAGAGACCAAGAGACCCAGTACTTC. It encodes CASSPSGRDQETQYF.